This T cell receptor beta chain stems from a study of T-cell reconstitution after alpha-beta-depleted transplantation in children. Using unique molecular identifiers, the investigators prepared the TCRbeta library. TCRdb independently ran MiXCR on the PCR reads; one entry per CDR3 protein. The data hold approximately 270,000 distinct CDR3 sequences, with about 10% observed a single time. The sample holds a few counts of this clonotype. Trimming removed 1 base from V and 9 bases from J; junction bases left unmatched: 8. Germline CDR1 reads SGHTA; CDR2 reads FQGTGA. CDR3 length equals 15 residues. J is TRBJ2-1 and V is TRBV7-3; TRBD1 matches 8 bases. This clonotype was obtained from a human donor who donated a stem cell graft to a child with SCID. This specimen consisted of PBMCs from the stem cell graft donor, obtained from the stem cell graft. The CDR3 loop is CASSLSSVTGGEQFF. Written as DNA, the CDR3 is TGTGCCAGCAGCTTAAGTTCGGTAACAGGGGGTGAGCAGTTCTTC.